This TCR beta chain was recorded in a study of brain T cells in children with intractable seizures. V dropped 4 bases and J dropped 1 base, with 10 bases sitting between them. The germline V gene has CDR1 GTSNPN and CDR2 SVGIG (reference sequence). CDR3 length equals 13 residues. Regarding time point: blood from clinic visit 5 months post-surgery; TSC patient then seizure free. The sequenced cases were selected for having the highest brain T cell transcript signatures. At least one anti-epileptic drug was given before surgery. Study outcomes and limitations: Only CDR3 sequence similarity suggested viral specificity, without known HCMV serostatus. Pre-surgery blood may have been undersampled, hiding some clones.

As regards this clone: Its antigen remains unknown.

Profiled with immunoSEQ multiplex PCR; TCRdb holds only in-frame clones, not every one. Of about 340,000 clones in the sample, 93% are singletons; the top ten hold roughly 5.7%. The sequence was obtained from a boy younger than two with tuberous sclerosis and intractable seizures. The chain has TRBV30 and TRBJ1-1; D remains ambiguous. Here the sequenced sample was peripheral blood, taken roughly 5 months after surgery. Here the CDR3 DNA reads TGTGCCTGGACCCGACGGGGGAACACTGAAGCTTTCTTT. Protein: CAWTRRGNTEAFF. The whole variable domain, filled in from reference TRBV30 and TRBJ1-1, reads SQTIHQWPATLVQPVGSPLSLECTVEGTSNPNLYWYRQAAGRGLQLLFYSVGIGQISSEVPQNLSASRPQDRQFILSSKKLLLSDSGFYLCAWTRRGNTEAFFGQGTRLTVV.